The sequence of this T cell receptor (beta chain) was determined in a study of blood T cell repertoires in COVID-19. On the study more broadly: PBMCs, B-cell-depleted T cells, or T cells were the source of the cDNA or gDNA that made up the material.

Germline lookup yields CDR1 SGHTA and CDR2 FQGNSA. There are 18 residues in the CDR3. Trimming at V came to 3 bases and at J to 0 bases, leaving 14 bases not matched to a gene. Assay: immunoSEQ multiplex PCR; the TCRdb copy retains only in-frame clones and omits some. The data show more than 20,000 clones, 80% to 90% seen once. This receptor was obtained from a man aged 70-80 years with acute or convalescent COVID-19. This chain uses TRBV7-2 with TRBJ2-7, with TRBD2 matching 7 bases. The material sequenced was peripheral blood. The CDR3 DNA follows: TGTGCCAGCAGCTTGGAGGGAGGGGCGGCTAGCTTCTCCTACGAGCAGTACTTC. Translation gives CASSLEGGAASFSYEQYF.